One sample yielded the 18 T cell receptor beta chains listed below, sequenced in a study of shared clonotypes between healthy human individuals. Positively selected for CCR7, the CD45RO-negative cells used as naive CD8 cells excluded terminally differentiated effector memory CD45RA+ cells. Only in-frame clones appear in the TCRdb table, and some are missing; sequencing was by immunoSEQ multiplex PCR. Found here are about 2.2 million clones, about 93% of them singletons; the top ten hold roughly 1.8%. Sequenced: naive CD8+ T cells from PBMCs. Receptors were obtained from a young man in good health. Some clones in this sample may be carry-over from other donors' samples.

The V call is TRBV28, the J call TRBJ2-7, with 10 bases matching TRBD2. There are 16 residues in the CDR3. Germline V gene lookup returns CDR1 MDHEN and CDR2 SYDVKM. J lost 1 base, V lost 2 bases, and 5 bases had no gene match. The DNA for the CDR3 is TGTGCCAGCAGTTTACCCCCTAGCGGGAGTTCCTACGAGCAGTACTTC. It encodes CASSLPPSGSSYEQYF. The whole variable domain, remainder taken from reference TRBV28 and TRBJ2-7, is DVKVTQSSRYLVKRTGEKVFLECVQDMDHENMFWYRQDPGLGLRLIYFSYDVKMKEKGDIPEGYSVSREKKERFSLILESASTNQTSMYLCASSLPPSGSSYEQYFGPGTRLTVT.

The V gene is TRBV4-2, the J gene TRBJ1-2; D uncertain. Germline assignment: CDR1 LGHNA and CDR2 YNFKEQ. Between the trimmed V and J ends, which lost 8 bases and 4 bases, there was a span of 20 bases. The length of the CDR3 is 15 residues. The CDR3 region is CASGDRKITPYGYTF. The CDR3, as DNA: TGTGCCAGCGGCGACCGGAAAATAACCCCCTATGGCTACACCTTC.

This clone was observed a single time. At the DNA level, this CDR3 is encoded by other sequences in the same sample as well. The chain is built from TRBV27 and TRBJ2-1, with TRBD1 matching over 7 bases. There are 15 residues in the CDR3. Looked up from germline, CDR1 is MNHEY and CDR2 is SMNVEV (reference sequence). V shed 5 bases, J shed 1 base, and the junction held 5 bases outside the gene matches. CDR3 coding DNA: TGTGCCAGCAGTCAGGGACAGAATTCCTACAATGAGCAGTTCTTC. Translation gives CASSQGQNSYNEQFF.

The chain uses TRBV5-6 and TRBJ2-7; TRBD1 aligns across 9 bases. The CDR3 spans 17 residues. Germline-derived CDR1 and CDR2 are SGHDT and YYEEEE. The V gene end was trimmed by 0 bases and the J gene end by 3 bases; junction bases not matched to a gene: 10. This chain's CDR3 is CASSLALKGQGLYEQYF. CDR3 sequence (DNA): TGTGCCAGCAGCTTGGCCCTAAAGGGACAGGGCCTCTACGAGCAGTACTTC.

The V gene is TRBV5-1, the J gene TRBJ2-4; D remains unclear. V was trimmed by 5 bases and J by 1 base, leaving 19 bases between them. Per germline, CDR1 SGHRS and CDR2 YFSETQ. The CDR3 sequence is 17 residues long. CDR3 sequence: CASRFSRAHGAKNIQYF. CDR3 sequence (DNA): TGCGCCAGCAGGTTTTCCCGGGCCCACGGGGCCAAAAACATTCAGTACTTC.

On this clone itself: Other DNA sequences in this sample translate to the same CDR3. The genes are TRBV30 and TRBJ1-6, with 7 nucleotides matching TRBD1. This CDR3 has 14 amino acids. Germline V CDR1 and CDR2: GTSNPN, SVGIG (reference sequence). J was trimmed by 6 bases and V by 0 bases; bases with no gene match: 2. This CDR3 reads CAWSVGTANSPLHF. The DNA of the CDR3 is TGTGCCTGGAGTGTAGGGACAGCTAATTCACCCCTCCACTTT.

V usage is TRBV19 and J usage is TRBJ2-7, with 7 bases identical to TRBD1. CDR3 size: 14 residues. Trimming cost V 6 bases and J 2 bases; bases outside gene matches: 7. The germline V gene encodes CDR1 LNHDA and CDR2 SQIVND (reference sequence). Here the CDR3 DNA reads TGTGCCAGTAGGGGGACAGAAAACCCCTACGAGCAGTACTTC. The encoded protein is CASRGTENPYEQYF.

This rearrangement joins TRBV14 to TRBJ1-2; D not resolved. The V gene lost 4 bases and the J gene lost 6 bases, with 15 bases spanning the gap. The CDR3 covers 14 residues. Germline V CDR1 and CDR2: SGHDN, FVKESK. In nucleotides, the CDR3 is TGTGCCAGCAGCCGCCAGGCGGGAGGGAATGGCTACACCTTC. Translation: CASSRQAGGNGYTF.

This clone was seen a handful of times. V and J are TRBV15 and TRBJ2-7; D uncertain. Trimming removed 4 bases from V and 2 bases from J, with 9 bases in between. CDR3 size: 13 residues. CDR1 and CDR2 (germline): LNHNV, YYDKDF (reference sequence). The CDR3 DNA is TGTGCCACCAGCACCGCCCCTCCCTACGAGCAGTACTTC. Translated, it gives CATSTAPPYEQYF.

The chain is built from TRBV27 and TRBJ1-1; D uncertain. CDR1 is MNHEY and CDR2 is SMNVEV in the germline V gene (reference sequence). CDR3 length: 13 residues. The V gene lost 5 bases and the J gene lost 5 bases, with 12 bases spanning the gap. CDR3 loop: CASSPITWTEAFF. The CDR3 DNA is TGTGCCAGCAGTCCAATTACGTGGACTGAAGCTTTCTTT.

The CDR3 DNA reads as TGTGCCAGCAGCCCATATCAGACTGGCAAGACTGAAGCTTTCTTT. This codes for CASSPYQTGKTEAFF. V is TRBV11-2 and J is TRBJ1-1; D is unclear. The CDR3 runs to 15 residues. CDR1 and CDR2 from the germline V gene are SGHAT and FQNNGV. Trimming removed 5 bases from V and 5 bases from J, with 18 bases in between.

J is TRBJ1-5 and V is TRBV28; the match to TRBD1 covers 8 bases. The CDR3 sequence is 15 residues long. The junction had 11 bases not matched to a gene; V was cut back by 6 bases and J by 7 bases. Germline V gene data show CDR1 as MDHEN and CDR2 as SYDVKM. The CDR3: CASSPGQEILQPQHF. For the CDR3, the DNA is TGTGCCAGCAGCCCGGGACAGGAGATACTCCAGCCCCAGCATTTT.

With regard to this clone: Other DNA sequences in the sample encode the same CDR3. V and J are TRBV4-1 and TRBJ2-7; D is possibly TRBD1 (6 bases). From germline, CDR1 is MGHRA and CDR2 YSYEKL. This CDR3 is 13 amino acids long. The V gene lost 1 base and the J gene lost 4 bases, with 8 bases spanning the gap. Written as DNA, the CDR3 is TGCGCCAGCAGCCAAGCAGGGGCGTACGAGCAGTACTTC. Protein: CASSQAGAYEQYF.

The J gene is TRBJ2-7, the V gene TRBV21-1; whether TRBD2, the table's D call, matches the DNA was not checked. TRBV21-1 corresponds to a pseudogene. The CDR3 loop spans 17 amino acids. DNA of the CDR3: TGTGCCAGCAGCAAAAGGTTTGGCGGACTAGGGACCTACGAGCAGTACTTC. Its protein is CASSKRFGGLGTYEQYF.

The V call is TRBV6-1, the J call TRBJ2-2, with no clear D. The CDR3 has 14 amino acids. The germline V gene has CDR1 MNHNS and CDR2 SASEGT. The germline V and J ends were trimmed by 7 bases and 2 bases, with 11 bases remaining between them. The CDR3 reads CASKRFLNTGELFF. The CDR3 nucleotides are TGTGCCAGCAAACGATTCTTAAACACCGGGGAGCTGTTTTTT.

The rearrangement uses TRBV4-3 and TRBJ1-4; D is undetermined. V was trimmed by 0 bases and J by 0 bases, leaving 5 bases between them. Germline V gene lookup returns CDR1 LGHNA and CDR2 YSLEER. The CDR3 is made up of 15 amino acids. The CDR3 loop reads CASSQDRTTNEKLFF. The CDR3 DNA reads as TGCGCCAGCAGCCAAGATAGAACAACTAATGAAAAACTGTTTTTT.

Notes on this clone: This CDR3 is also generated by other DNA sequences in the sample. The chain uses TRBV4-1 and TRBJ2-1; D tentatively fits TRBD1 or TRBD2 (5 bases each). Germline V gene sequence: CDR1 MGHRA, CDR2 YSYEKL. With 1 base removed from V and 0 bases from J, the gap between germline ends came to 7 bases. The CDR3 totals 15 residues. In nucleotides, the CDR3 is TGCGCCAGCAGCCAAGGGGGGAGCTCCTACAATGAGCAGTTCTTC. It encodes CASSQGGSSYNEQFF.

V gene TRBV6-1 combines with J gene TRBJ2-1, with 10 bases lining up with TRBD2. The CDR3 runs 16 residues. The germline gives CDR1 MNHNS, CDR2 SASEGT. The V segment lost 2 bases and the J segment 8 bases; nucleotides outside the gene matches: 9. For the CDR3, the DNA is TGTGCCAGCAGTGAACTGGCTAGCGGGAGTAGGTATGAGCAGTTCTTC. It specifies CASSELASGSRYEQFF.